This is a list of T cell receptor beta chains from one sample in a study of T cell responses to AZD1222 COVID-19 vaccine. Measured with immunoSEQ multiplex PCR; TCRdb has only the in-frame clones, and not every one. The table records roughly 100,000 clones, over 75% of them present only once. The material was peripheral blood, obtained on day 0 of AZD1222 vaccination. These receptors were obtained from an adult in good health. The CDR3 runs from the conserved cysteine through the conserved F or W. The D gene is left open where the match is weak. Clone sizes are given selectively: once, few, many, or a class where the clone is expanded.

14	-	once	TRBV10-3	TRBJ1-1	TGTGCCATCAGTGAGTTCGAGGGTTACGTTGAAGCTTTCTTT	CAISEFEGYVEAFF
14	TRBD1	-	TRBV28	TRBJ1-2	TGTGCCAGCAGTTTCGGGACAGGGCCGGGAGGCTACACCTTC	CASSFGTGPGGYTF
15	TRBD2	few	TRBV28	TRBJ2-1	TGTGCCAGCAGTTTGGAACTAGCGGGGACCAATGAGCAGTTCTTC	CASSLELAGTNEQFF
17	TRBD1	-	TRBV5-4	TRBJ2-7	TGTGCCAGCAGCCGCGGGACAGGGGGAAGTATCGCCTACGAGCAGTACTTC	CASSRGTGGSIAYEQYF
14	-	-	TRBV25-1	TRBJ2-5	TGTGCCAGCAGTGAGGGTCAGGGCGAAGAGACCCAGTACTTC	CASSEGQGEETQYF
16	TRBD1	-	TRBV5-1	TRBJ1-1	TGCGCCAGCAGCTTAACCGGGACAGGGATCGGTACTGAAGCTTTCTTT	CASSLTGTGIGTEAFF
15	TRBD1	-	TRBV19	TRBJ1-1	TGTGCCAGTAGTATAGATCGGAGGGGGCCAACTGAAGCTTTCTTT	CASSIDRRGPTEAFF
16	TRBD1	-	TRBV5-1	TRBJ2-5	TGCGCCAGCAGCATCCGACAGGGTTCGTTCCCAGAGACCCAGTACTTC	CASSIRQGSFPETQYF
13	-	few	TRBV4-1	TRBJ1-2	TGCGCCAGCAGCCAAGATCTTGTAGCAGGCTACACCTTC	CASSQDLVAGYTF
18	TRBD1	once	TRBV6-1	TRBJ1-2	TGTGCCAGCAGTGAAGCGCTATATCAGGGACAGGGTAGTAGAGGCTACACCTTC	CASSEALYQGQGSRGYTF
11	-	-	TRBV21-1	TRBJ2-3	TGTGCCCAGACTGGCACAGATACGCAGTATTTT	CAQTGTDTQYF
15	TRBD1	-	TRBV20-1	TRBJ2-2	TGCAGTGCTAGTCCCAGGGGGTTATACACCGGGGAGCTGTTTTTT	CSASPRGLYTGELFF
14	-	-	TRBV7-9	TRBJ1-5	TGTGCCAGCAGCTTATCGGGTGCCGATCAGCCCCAGCATTTT	CASSLSGADQPQHF
14	-	-	TRBV7-9	TRBJ1-1	TGTGCCAGCAGCTTGGGGGGAGCGGCCACTGAAGCTTTCTTT	CASSLGGAATEAFF
13	-	-	TRBV11-3	TRBJ1-1	TGTGCCAGCAGCTTAGATCACAACACTGAAGCTTTCTTT	CASSLDHNTEAFF
16	-	-	TRBV5-5	TRBJ2-2	TGTGCCAGCAGCTCCCCCCTGGGGTGGAACACCGGGGAGCTGTTTTTT	CASSSPLGWNTGELFF
14	TRBD1	-	TRBV3-1/TRBV3-2	TRBJ1-1	TGTGCCAGCAGCTGGACAGGGGGGAACACTGAAGCTTTCTTT	CASSWTGGNTEAFF
16	TRBD1	-	TRBV28	TRBJ2-1	TGTGCCAGCAGTCCTCGGACAGGGGGCGCGTACAATGAGCAGTTCTTC	CASSPRTGGAYNEQFF
13	-	few	TRBV2	TRBJ2-1	TGTGCCTCCCATAATCCGGGTGATAATGAGCAGTTCTTC	CASHNPGDNEQFF
13	-	-	TRBV19	TRBJ1-1	TGTGCCAGTAGTATTCTCACGGAGACTGAAGCTTTCTTT	CASSILTETEAFF
13	-	-	TRBV2	TRBJ1-1	TGTGCCAGCGCCAAGACAGTTAACACTGAAGCTTTCTTT	CASAKTVNTEAFF
14	TRBD1	-	TRBV5-1	TRBJ1-2	TGCGCCAGCAGCTCCGGGACAGGGAACTATGGCTACACCTTC	CASSSGTGNYGYTF
12	-	-	TRBV12-3/TRBV12-4	TRBJ1-2	TGTGCCAGCAGTTTAAGTCCCCTTGGCTACACCTTC	CASSLSPLGYTF
14	-	-	TRBV2	TRBJ2-7	TGTGCCAGCAAGCAGGTCGTTGATTCCTACGAGCAGTACTTC	CASKQVVDSYEQYF
15	-	-	TRBV21-1	TRBJ1-6	TGTGCCAGCAGCAAAGGCCGGGACATTCGTTCACCCCTCCACTTT	CASSKGRDIRSPLHF
11	TRBD1	-	TRBV29-1	TRBJ1-2	TGCAGCGCGGGACAGGGTGGCGGCTACACCTTC	CSAGQGGGYTF
13	TRBD1	-	TRBV6-5	TRBJ1-2	TGTGCCAGCAGTCTACAGGGGTTCTATGGCTACACCTTC	CASSLQGFYGYTF
15	-	-	TRBV6-6	TRBJ2-1	TGTGCCAGCAGGGAACAGGCTATCTCCTACAATGAGCAGTTCTTC	CASREQAISYNEQFF
14	-	-	TRBV6-5	TRBJ1-1	TGTGCCAGCAGTTACGAGCTTTCGAACACTGAAGCTTTCTTT	CASSYELSNTEAFF
16	-	-	TRBV18	TRBJ2-7	TGTGCCAGCTCCTATAGGGCGGCAGGGAAGTCTTACGAGCAGTACTTC	CASSYRAAGKSYEQYF
12	-	-	TRBV30	TRBJ1-5	TGTGCCTGGAAAACAGCCTCGGGGCCCCAGCATTTT	CAWKTASGPQHF
15	TRBD1	-	TRBV18	TRBJ2-7	TGTGCCAGCTCACCACCGGGACAGGGAGGCTACGAGCAGTACTTC	CASSPPGQGGYEQYF
14	-	few	TRBV28	TRBJ1-1	TGTGCCAGCAGTTTAGTACAGGGCGACACTGAAGCTTTCTTT	CASSLVQGDTEAFF
15	TRBD1	-	TRBV19	TRBJ2-7	TGTGCCAGTAGGGGCGCCGGGACAGGGGTTTACGAGCAGTACTTC	CASRGAGTGVYEQYF
10	-	-	TRBV20-1	TRBJ2-1	TGCAGTTTCAGGACCAATGAGCAGTTCTTC	CSFRTNEQFF
18	TRBD2	-	TRBV5-1	TRBJ2-1	TGCGCCAGCAGCGGCCTCAGGATCAGCGGGAGGGCCCCCAATGAGCAGTTCTTC	CASSGLRISGRAPNEQFF
19	TRBD2	-	TRBV4-1	TRBJ2-5	TGCGCCAGCAGCCACCCCCCCGGGGGGTTTGCGGGGGGCACTGAGACCCAGTACTTC	CASSHPPGGFAGGTETQYF
12	-	-	TRBV6-5	TRBJ2-7	TGTGCCAGCAGTTCCCGCATCTACGAGCAGTACTTC	CASSSRIYEQYF
14	-	once	TRBV6-5	TRBJ2-6	TGTGCCAGCAGTTACCTTTCTGGGGCCAACGTCCTGACTTTC	CASSYLSGANVLTF
13	-	-	TRBV28	TRBJ2-5	TGTGCCAGCAGCTCCGGCCCCCCAGAGACCCAGTACTTC	CASSSGPPETQYF
15	-	-	TRBV7-2	TRBJ1-3	TGTGCCAGCAGCTTAGGCACAGGGTTAGGAAACACCATATATTTT	CASSLGTGLGNTIYF
17	TRBD1	-	TRBV27	TRBJ1-2	TGTGCCAGCAGTCACCTGAGTGACAGGGGGGTTACGTATGGCTACACCTTC	CASSHLSDRGVTYGYTF
13	-	many	TRBV3-1/TRBV3-2	TRBJ2-7	TGTGCCAGCAGCCAAGCTGCCCCGGGCGAGCAGTACTTC	CASSQAAPGEQYF
13	-	-	TRBV15	TRBJ1-1	TGTGCCACCAGCAGGCGGGCGGGGGCATCAGCTTTCTTT	CATSRRAGASAFF
17	-	-	TRBV5-1	TRBJ1-2	TGCGCCAGCAGCGTGGACAATTCGGGCGGCTCCAGCTATGGCTACACCTTC	CASSVDNSGGSSYGYTF
16	-	-	TRBV3-1/TRBV3-2	TRBJ1-2	TGTGCCAGCAGCCACAACCCCGCAACAGGGCGACATGGCTACACCTTC	CASSHNPATGRHGYTF
11	-	-	TRBV6-5	TRBJ2-1	TGTGCCAGCAGCATGGGGATGCACGCGTTCTTC	CASSMGMHAFF
11	-	-	TRBV2	TRBJ1-6	TGTGCCAGCACTGTACAGGTGTCCCTCCACTTT	CASTVQVSLHF
14	TRBD1	-	TRBV7-3	TRBJ1-2	TGTGCCAGCAGCATAACAGGGGGCGACTATGGCTACACCTTC	CASSITGGDYGYTF
18	-	-	TRBV4-3	TRBJ2-7	TGCGCCAGCAGCCAAGACCTACCCTCCGGGACCCCGACCTACGAGCAGTACTTC	CASSQDLPSGTPTYEQYF
16	-	-	TRBV9	TRBJ2-5	TGTGCCAGCAGCCCCGGTGGGCCGGGGAGACAAGAGACCCAGTACTTC	CASSPGGPGRQETQYF